Below are 2 T cell receptor beta chains sequenced from a single sample in a study of T cell responses to AZD1222 COVID-19 vaccine. Only in-frame clones appear in the TCRdb table, and some are missing; sequencing was by immunoSEQ multiplex PCR. There are 140,000 or so clones in the sample; about 89% occur only once, and around 7.6% lies in the top ten. The specimen comprised peripheral blood, sampled 28 days after the second dose of the MenACWY control vaccine. These receptors were taken from an adult who received the MenACWY meningococcal vaccine as a control.

This chain uses TRBV7-9 with TRBJ1-3, with D uncertain. Germline V lookup: CDR1 SEHNR, CDR2 FQNEAQ (reference sequence). The CDR3 spans 12 residues. V was trimmed by 9 bases and J by 0 bases, leaving 6 bases between them. The CDR3 reads CASLPSGNTIYF. In DNA, the CDR3 is TGTGCCAGTCTCCCCTCTGGAAACACCATATATTTT.

The V and J genes are TRBV9 and TRBJ1-4; no reliable D call. V was clipped by 4 bases and J by 4 bases, with 11 bases between them. The V gene's germline CDR1 is SGDLS and CDR2 YYNGEE. The CDR3 sequence is 14 residues long. The CDR3, as DNA: TGTGCCAGCAGCCCCGGATATAATAATGAAAAACTGTTTTTT. Encoded protein: CASSPGYNNEKLFF.